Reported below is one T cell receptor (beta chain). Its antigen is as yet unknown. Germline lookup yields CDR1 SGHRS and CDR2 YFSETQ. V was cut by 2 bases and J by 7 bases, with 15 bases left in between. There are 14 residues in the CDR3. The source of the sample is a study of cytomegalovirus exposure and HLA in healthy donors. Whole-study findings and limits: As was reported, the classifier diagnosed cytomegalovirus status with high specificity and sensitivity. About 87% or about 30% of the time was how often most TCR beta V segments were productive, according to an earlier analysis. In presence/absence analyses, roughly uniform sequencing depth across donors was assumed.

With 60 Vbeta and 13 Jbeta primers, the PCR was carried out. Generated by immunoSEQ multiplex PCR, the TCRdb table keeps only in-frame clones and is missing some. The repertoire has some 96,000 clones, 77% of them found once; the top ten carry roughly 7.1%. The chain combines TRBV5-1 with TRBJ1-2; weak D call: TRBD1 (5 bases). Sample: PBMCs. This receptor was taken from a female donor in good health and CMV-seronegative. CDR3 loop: CASSLESKTAGYTF. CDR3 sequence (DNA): TGCGCCAGCAGCTTAGAGTCGAAGACAGCTGGCTACACCTTC.